Reported below is one TCR beta chain. What it recognizes is unknown. The sample comes from a study of T cell repertoires in aging, cancer and after chemotherapy. Study as a whole: Healthy donor repertoires were recorded over several months to years and showed clear clonal overlap. Around 8.8 million TCR reads were in the whole dataset. Findings of the study overall: Across the chemotherapy interval, each cancer cohort showed higher median generation probability, suggesting thymic rebound.

TRB rearrangements spanning V, D and J were amplified using mixed TRB-A/B primers. TCRdb reprocessed the multiplex PCR reads with MiXCR, giving one entry per CDR3 protein. The sample shows some 10,000 distinct CDR3 sequences, around 38% of them seen only once. Peripheral blood genomic DNA, not sorted cells or RNA, was the template. The V gene's germline CDR1 is LNHDA and CDR2 SQIVND (reference sequence). The CDR3 consists of 16 residues. V shed 3 bases and J 2 bases; nucleotides not matched to a gene: 4. The specimen sequenced was blood. This TCR came from a human donor in good health. V usage is TRBV19 and J usage is TRBJ2-2; 9 bases agree with TRBD1. The CDR3 nucleotides read TGTGCCAGTAGTATCAGGACAGGGGTAAACACCGGGGAGCTGTTTTTT. Its translation: CASSIRTGVNTGELFF.